This T cell receptor (beta chain) was captured by sequencing in a study of T cells after yellow fever vaccination. Study-wide points: Peak timing came faster in the weaker secondary response, day 5 versus 15.

TCRdb re-analysed the 5' RACE reads in MiXCR, keeping a single row per CDR3 protein. The sample has 320,000 or so distinct CDR3 sequences, approximately 8% seen once. Details on this clonotype: The antigen remains unidentified.

V shed 0 bases and J 5 bases; nucleotides not matched to a gene: 7. This CDR3 has 18 residues. CDR1 is LGHNA and CDR2 is YSLEER in the germline V gene. The sequence derives from a man younger than 35 who received the YFV17D yellow fever vaccine. Sequencing used PBMCs, obtained 45 days after the first yellow fever vaccination. The chain combines TRBV4-3 with TRBJ2-3; 14 nucleotides match TRBD2. The CDR3 loop reads CASSQEVFGTSGGDTQYF. The CDR3 region has the DNA TGCGCCAGCAGCCAAGAAGTGTTCGGGACTAGCGGGGGAGATACGCAGTATTTT.